A single sample is the source of the 20 T cell receptor beta chains below, sequenced in a study of blood T cell repertoires in COVID-19. The table came from immunoSEQ multiplex PCR; TCRdb's copy has only in-frame clones and leaves some out. The data contain about half a million clones, roughly 88% of them singletons. The sample consisted of peripheral blood. These receptors all come from a human donor in a cohort sampled during active COVID-19.

The rearrangement links TRBV19 to TRBJ1-1; 7 positions match TRBD1. This CDR3 spans 13 amino acids. Germline V lookup: CDR1 LNHDA, CDR2 SQIVND (reference sequence). Trimming at V came to 6 bases and at J to 5 bases, leaving 6 bases not matched to a gene. The CDR3 spells CASRDRDETEAFF. The CDR3 bases are TGTGCCAGTAGAGACAGGGATGAGACTGAAGCTTTCTTT. Full variable domain (outside the CDR3, taken from reference TRBV19 and TRBJ1-1): DGGITQSPKYLFRKEGQNVTLSCEQNLNHDAMYWYRQDPGQGLRLIYYSQIVNDFQKGDIAEGYSVSREKKESFPLTVTSAQKNPTAFYLCASRDRDETEAFFGQGTRLTVV.

V and J are TRBV9 and TRBJ2-1, with D possibly matching TRBD2 (5 bases). CDR1 SGDLS and CDR2 YYNGEE come from the germline V gene. The CDR3 spans 16 residues. Trimming removed 0 bases at V and 8 bases at J, with 18 bases between. The DNA of the CDR3 is TGTGCCAGCAGCGTAGGCCTGGGCATTAAGGAGGATGAGCAGTTCTTC. The encoded protein is CASSVGLGIKEDEQFF.

The V call is TRBV19, the J call TRBJ2-3, with D possibly matching TRBD1 (6 bases). Germline V gene sequence: CDR1 LNHDA, CDR2 SQIVND (reference sequence). The V gene lost 4 bases and the J gene lost 2 bases, with 22 bases spanning the gap. The CDR3 totals 18 residues. The CDR3 DNA sequence: TGTGCCAGTAGTAACGCCCGTAGGGGGAGTATTACCACAGATACGCAGTATTTT. Residues: CASSNARRGSITTDTQYF.

The chain combines TRBV15 with TRBJ2-1; 11 bases map to TRBD2. The CDR3 has 15 residues. Germline CDR1 is LNHNV and CDR2 is YYDKDF (reference sequence). The junction had 2 bases not matched to a gene; V was cut back by 0 bases and J by 7 bases. In nucleotides, the CDR3 is TGTGCCACCAGCAGAGATCGGACTAGCGGGAATGAGCAGTTCTTC. Translation: CATSRDRTSGNEQFF.

The chain couples TRBV5-8 to TRBJ1-1; 9 nucleotides align to TRBD1. Per the germline V gene, CDR1 is SGHTS and CDR2 is YDEGEE. Trimming at V came to 1 base and at J to 6 bases, leaving 4 bases not matched to a gene. The CDR3 length is 14 residues. In nucleotides, the CDR3 is TGTGCCAGCAGCTTGAGGGACAGGGCTTCTGAAGCTTTCTTT. It yields the protein CASSLRDRASEAFF. Full variable domain (missing parts from reference TRBV5-8 and TRBJ1-1): EAGVTQSPTHLIKTRGQQATLRCSPISGHTSVYWYQQALGLGLQFLLWYDEGEERNRGNFPPRFSGRQFPNYSSELNVNALELEDSALYLCASSLRDRASEAFFGQGTRLTVV.

In its sample, this clone was seen once. Other DNA sequences in this specimen translate into the identical CDR3. This CDR3 reads CAWSVSGGSYEQYF. CDR3 nucleotides: TGTGCCTGGAGTGTATCCGGGGGGTCCTACGAGCAGTACTTC. V and J are TRBV30 and TRBJ2-7; TRBD2 matches at 7 bases. The CDR3 runs to 14 residues. The ends lost 0 bases at V and 1 base at J; junction bases unmatched: 3. Germline V gene lookup returns CDR1 GTSNPN and CDR2 SVGIG (reference sequence). The whole variable domain, filled in from reference TRBV30 and TRBJ2-7, reads SQTIHQWPATLVQPVGSPLSLECTVEGTSNPNLYWYRQAAGRGLQLLFYSVGIGQISSEVPQNLSASRPQDRQFILSSKKLLLSDSGFYLCAWSVSGGSYEQYFGPGTRLTVT.

This clone was seen once. V is TRBV10-3 and J is TRBJ2-1, with 7 bases lining up with TRBD1. The CDR3 is made up of 15 amino acids. V lost 3 bases and J lost 5; bases outside the gene matches: 7. CDR1 and CDR2 from the germline V gene are ENHRY and SYGVKD. The CDR3 bases are TGTGCCATCAGTGATGCGAACAGGGGTAACAATGAGCAGTTCTTC. This sequence encodes CAISDANRGNNEQFF.

The chain recombines TRBV19 with TRBJ1-2, with unresolved D. This CDR3 contains 12 residues. Germline V CDR1 and CDR2: LNHDA, SQIVND (reference sequence). V dropped 3 bases and J dropped 8 bases, with 10 bases sitting between them. CDR3 sequence: CASSIYKEGYTF. For the CDR3, the DNA is TGTGCCAGTAGTATTTACAAAGAAGGCTACACCTTC.

This clone appeared once. The J gene is TRBJ1-4, the V gene TRBV18; D perhaps matches TRBD1 (5 bases). The V gene lost 4 bases and the J gene lost 8 bases, with 14 bases spanning the gap. The CDR3 runs 14 residues. The germline V gene encodes CDR1 KGHSH and CDR2 LQKENI. CDR3 nucleotides: TGTGCCAGCTCACAACCGGGGCACCAAGAAAAACTGTTTTTT. Its translation is CASSQPGHQEKLFF.

This chain links TRBV19 with TRBJ1-1; TRBD1 aligns across 7 bases. J gave up 2 bases and V 0 bases, and 6 bases lay outside the gene matches. This CDR3 is built from 16 residues. Germline V gene sequence: CDR1 LNHDA, CDR2 SQIVND (reference sequence). The CDR3 sequence: CASSIEKGARNTEAFF. Here the CDR3 DNA reads TGTGCCAGTAGTATAGAGAAGGGGGCTCGTAACACTGAAGCTTTCTTT.

The chain is built from TRBV30 and TRBJ1-2, with D possibly matching TRBD1 (6 bases). Per germline, CDR1 GTSNPN and CDR2 SVGIG (reference sequence). V was clipped by 2 bases and J by 5 bases, with 15 bases between them. The CDR3 consists of 14 residues. Here the CDR3 DNA reads TGTGCCTGGAGTCACCTCCTAGGGGGTTATGGCTACACCTTC. It translates to CAWSHLLGGYGYTF.

As regards this clone: The junction does not match germline at one end; this may be a read error. The chain carries TRBV7-3 and TRBJ2-2; 9 nucleotides agree with TRBD1. This CDR3 has 16 amino acids. CDR1 and CDR2 from the germline V gene are SGHTA and FQGTGA. CDR3 nucleotides: TGTGCCAGCAGCATAACCGGGACAGGGAGCACCGGGGAGCTGTTTTTT. This gives the protein CASSITGTGSTGELFF.

The chain couples TRBV6-5 to TRBJ2-2; D perhaps matches TRBD1 (6 bases). From germline, CDR1 is MNHEY and CDR2 SVGAGI. The CDR3 length is 14 residues. V was shortened by 6 bases and J by 4 bases, with 12 bases between the two germline ends. CDR3 DNA sequence: TGTGCCAGCAGGAGGGGGTCTAGCACCGGGGAGCTGTTTTTT. This codes for CASRRGSSTGELFF.

The gene calls are TRBV6-5 and TRBJ1-1; 7 bases match TRBD1. Per the germline V gene, CDR1 is MNHEY and CDR2 is SVGAGI. The CDR3 runs to 16 residues. V trimming: 3 bases; J trimming: 4 bases; junction bases outside the gene matches: 11. CDR3 region: CASSYSAQGGGTEAFF. CDR3 in DNA: TGTGCCAGCAGTTATTCAGCCCAGGGGGGAGGCACTGAAGCTTTCTTT.

This chain joins TRBV2 and TRBJ2-1; 10 nucleotides match TRBD2. The length of the CDR3 is 14 residues. Germline lookup yields CDR1 SNHLY and CDR2 FYNNEI. After removal of 7 bases from V and 6 bases from J, the junction contained 6 bases not matched to a gene. DNA for the CDR3: TGTGCCAGCAATCCAACTAGCGGGACCAATGAGCAGTTCTTC. The encoded protein is CASNPTSGTNEQFF. Variable domain in full (rest from reference TRBV2 and TRBJ2-1): EPEVTQTPSHQVTQMGQEVILRCVPISNHLYFYWYRQILGQKVEFLVSFYNNEISEKSEIFDDQFSVERPDGSNFTLKIRSTKLEDSAMYFCASNPTSGTNEQFFGPGTRLTVL.

This rearrangement joins TRBV9 to TRBJ2-7; 10 bases are a match to TRBD1. Per the germline V gene, CDR1 is SGDLS and CDR2 is YYNGEE. V dropped 0 bases and J dropped 3; count of bases not matched to a gene: 0. The CDR3 runs to 14 residues. CDR3 sequence: CASSVGDRGYEQYF. DNA of the CDR3: TGTGCCAGCAGCGTAGGGGACAGGGGCTACGAGCAGTACTTC.

The chain couples TRBV29-1 to TRBJ2-3, with a possible D match to TRBD2 (5 bases). This CDR3 has 11 amino acids. V dropped 3 bases and J dropped 6 bases, with 7 bases sitting between them. Looked up from germline, CDR1 is SQVTM and CDR2 is ANQGSEA. Here the CDR3 reads CSVDEGDTQYF. The DNA for the CDR3 is TGCAGCGTTGACGAGGGTGATACGCAGTATTTT.

The count of this clone is one. Here the CDR3 reads CASSSIAGGRNEQFF. The CDR3 DNA follows: TGTGCCAGCAGTTCAATAGCGGGAGGGCGAAATGAGCAGTTCTTC. The chain joins TRBV27 to TRBJ2-1, with 11 bases aligning to TRBD2. Germline V CDR1 and CDR2: MNHEY, SMNVEV (reference sequence). Trimming cost V 4 bases and J 7 bases; bases outside gene matches: 6. The CDR3 spans 15 residues.

This rearrangement joins TRBV15 to TRBJ1-2; tentative D call: TRBD1 (5 bases). Deletions cut 0 bases from V and 7 bases from J, with 27 bases between. This CDR3 has 19 residues. Germline loops: CDR1 LNHNV, CDR2 YYDKDF (reference sequence). This CDR3 reads CATSRENRVRQISIFGYTF. The CDR3 DNA sequence: TGTGCCACCAGCAGAGAGAATAGGGTAAGACAGATTTCTATATTTGGCTACACCTTC.

This rearrangement joins TRBV27 to TRBJ2-7; 8 bases are a match to TRBD2. CDR3 length equals 16 residues. V gave up 1 base and J gave up 6 bases; unmatched junction bases: 11. Looked up from germline, CDR1 is MNHEY and CDR2 is SMNVEV (reference sequence). The CDR3 nucleotides are TGTGCCAGCAGTTTATACTCGGGAGGGCCCCTCGGCGAGCAGTACTTC. This codes for CASSLYSGGPLGEQYF.